The T cell receptor beta chain described here comes from a study of T cell repertoires in cytomegalovirus infection. TCRdb re-called the reads with MiXCR, one entry per CDR3 protein. The sample records approximately 750,000 distinct CDR3 sequences, roughly 35% being singletons. The germline V and J ends were trimmed by 2 bases and 3 bases, with 11 bases remaining between them. Looked up from germline, CDR1 is DFQATT and CDR2 is SNEGSKA (reference sequence). The CDR3 totals 14 residues. The chain combines TRBV20-1 with TRBJ1-5; the D gene is possibly TRBD1 (5 bases). This clonotype originated in a human donor in good health (CMV status not recorded). Some clones in this sample may be carry-over from other donors' samples. Sequencing was carried out using PBMCs. The chain's CDR3 is CSARRGQTNQPQHF. Written as DNA, the CDR3 is TGCAGTGCTAGAAGGGGTCAGACCAATCAGCCCCAGCATTTT.